This T cell receptor beta chain was profiled in a study of vaccination effects on CD4 cells after COVID-19. General study findings and limits: The authors studied few convalescent patients and collected no early post-infection timepoints. By a late point after vaccination, infection- and vaccine-induced clones had shrunk markedly through clonal contraction.

The CDR3 contains 16 residues when both ends are counted. CDR1 is MNHEY and CDR2 is SVGAGI in the germline V gene. Some clones are missing from TCRdb's copy, which holds only in-frame ones; the method was immunoSEQ multiplex PCR. Of approximately 17,000 clones listed, about 70% are singletons. Antigen-specific CD4+ T cell clonotypes were called by their expansion after viral peptide-pool culture in ViraFEST. Scientists isolated CD4+ T cells after a roughly nine-day culture period ended. Either the BNT162b2 or mRNA-1273 vaccine was given to participants in two doses. Recipients of the vaccine had no prior SARS-CoV-2 infection and negative nucleocapsid antibodies. Half the medium was swapped for IL-2 medium on days 3 and 7. At least ten counts were recorded for this clone. Its antigen is not known. The DNA is omitted, as the CDR3 cannot be located on it reliably, and the CDR3 follows TCRdb's listing.

The rearrangement links TRBV6-5 to TRBJ1-1. The sequence was obtained from a human donor who received a COVID-19 vaccine. Source: CD4+ T cells from PBMCs cultured with SARS-CoV-2 spike peptides, taken after COVID-19 vaccination. CDR3 sequence reads: CASSSVRGRKNTEAFF.